These 24 T cell receptor beta chains were sequenced from one sample in a study of CD8 T cells in Susac syndrome. Roughly 0.5 to 1 ug RNA was reverse transcribed with random hexamers. From the immunoSEQ multiplex PCR reads, TCRdb called clonotypes with MiXCR, one entry per CDR3 protein. The sample has around 160,000 distinct CDR3 sequences; roughly 95% are singletons. Sample: CD4+ T cells from PBMCs. Every receptor here comes from a human donor in good health.

V usage is TRBV20-1 and J usage is TRBJ1-1, with 8 bases fitting TRBD1. The J segment lost 5 bases and the V segment lost 5 bases, leaving 7 bases of the junction unmatched. Germline CDR1 and CDR2: DFQATT and SNEGSKA (reference sequence). The CDR3 loop spans 13 amino acids. CDR3 amino acids: CSAPQGAGTEAFF. The CDR3 DNA is TGCAGTGCTCCGCAGGGGGCAGGGACTGAAGCTTTCTTT.

The chain has TRBV9 and TRBJ2-1; D might be TRBD1 or TRBD2, each matching 5 bases. Germline V gives CDR1 SGDLS, CDR2 YYNGEE. Trimming stripped 2 bases from V and 3 bases from J, with 15 bases between. This CDR3 comprises 16 residues. In DNA form, the CDR3 reads TGTGCCAGCAGCGTGGGCGGACAAAGCGGCTACAATGAGCAGTTCTTC. Its translation: CASSVGGQSGYNEQFF.

The rearrangement joins TRBV2 to TRBJ2-5, with TRBD2 matching over 12 bases. CDR1 is SNHLY, CDR2 FYNNEI, per germline. The V and J ends lost 6 bases and 1 base, in that order; junction bases with no gene match: 3. The CDR3 is 15 amino acids. The CDR3 DNA sequence: TGTGCCAGCAGCCCTAGCGGGGGGGCCCAAGAGACCCAGTACTTC. Translated, it gives CASSPSGGAQETQYF.

This rearrangement joins TRBV28 to TRBJ1-4; D is possibly TRBD1 (6 bases). CDR1 is MDHEN, CDR2 SYDVKM, per germline. The CDR3 consists of 13 residues. With 6 bases removed from V and 5 bases from J, the gap between germline ends came to 10 bases. CDR3 residues: CASSNTGNEKLFF. For the CDR3, the DNA is TGTGCCAGCAGCAATACAGGGAATGAAAAACTGTTTTTT.

V is TRBV5-1 and J is TRBJ2-6; D uncertain. V lost 0 bases, J lost 0 bases, and 4 bases lay in between. The V gene's germline CDR1 is SGHRS and CDR2 YFSETQ. The CDR3 extends over 15 amino acids. The CDR3 sequence: CASSLANSGANVLTF. The CDR3 nucleotides are TGCGCCAGCAGCTTGGCCAACTCTGGGGCCAACGTCCTGACTTTC. The full variable domain, completed using reference TRBV5-1 and TRBJ2-6, is KAGVTQTPRYLIKTRGQQVTLSCSPISGHRSVSWYQQTPGQGLQFLFEYFSETQRNKGNFPGRFSGRQFSNSRSEMNVSTLELGDSALYLCASSLANSGANVLTFGAGSRLTVL.

The rearrangement uses TRBV7-2 and TRBJ2-3; 8 nucleotides agree with TRBD2. Trimming removed 6 bases from V and 4 bases from J; junction bases left unmatched: 9. This CDR3 region has 15 residues. Germline CDR1 reads SGHTA; CDR2 reads FQGNSA. CDR3 in amino acids: CASRFGGGIADTQYF. CDR3 coding DNA: TGTGCCAGCAGATTCGGGGGGGGTATAGCAGATACGCAGTATTTT.

V and J are TRBV20-1 and TRBJ2-5; 10 positions agree with TRBD2. This CDR3 has 14 residues. V shed 0 bases, J shed 4 bases, and the junction held 2 bases outside the gene matches. Germline lookup yields CDR1 DFQATT and CDR2 SNEGSKA (reference sequence). The CDR3 DNA follows: TGCAGTGCTAGAGATTCTAGCGGGGGAGAGACCCAGTACTTC. Amino acids: CSARDSSGGETQYF.

The chain combines TRBV19 with TRBJ1-5, with D hard to call. CDR1 and CDR2 from the germline V gene are LNHDA and SQIVND (reference sequence). CDR3 size: 16 residues. Trimming took off 3 bases at V and 1 base at J, with 13 bases between the two ends. DNA for the CDR3: TGTGCCAGTAGTATGGGTGGGCGGAGAAGCAATCAGCCCCAGCATTTT. Residues: CASSMGGRRSNQPQHF.

This clonotype was seen only once. This chain uses TRBV20-1 with TRBJ2-7, with D possibly matching TRBD1 (5 bases). Trimming pared 2 bases from V and 0 bases from J, leaving 17 bases between. CDR1 and CDR2 (germline): DFQATT, SNEGSKA (reference sequence). The CDR3 loop spans 16 amino acids. In DNA form, the CDR3 reads TGCAGTGCTAGACAACATGGGGCTCAAAGCTCCTACGAGCAGTACTTC. It translates to CSARQHGAQSSYEQYF.

J is TRBJ2-5 and V is TRBV5-1; maybe TRBD1 (5 bases). CDR3 length: 12 amino acids. Germline V gene sequence: CDR1 SGHRS, CDR2 YFSETQ. V gave up 6 bases and J gave up 5 bases, with 11 bases separating them. This CDR3 reads CASMEPGETQYF. For the CDR3, the DNA is TGCGCCAGCATGGAGCCAGGGGAGACCCAGTACTTC. The complete variable domain, with remaining parts taken from reference TRBV5-1 and TRBJ2-5, reads KAGVTQTPRYLIKTRGQQVTLSCSPISGHRSVSWYQQTPGQGLQFLFEYFSETQRNKGNFPGRFSGRQFSNSRSEMNVSTLELGDSALYLCASMEPGETQYFGPGTRLLVL.

A single count supports this clonotype. The chain uses TRBV6-1 and TRBJ2-3, with a possible D match to TRBD1 (6 bases). Per the germline V gene, CDR1 is MNHNS and CDR2 is SASEGT. This CDR3 contains 15 residues. V lost 0 bases and J 7 bases, leaving 14 bases between the germline ends. The CDR3 coding sequence is TGTGCCAGCAGTGAAGCGGGGACAAAGAAAAATACGCAGTATTTT. It specifies CASSEAGTKKNTQYF.

J is TRBJ2-2 and V is TRBV5-1, with 11 bases lining up with TRBD1. Germline CDR1 SGHRS, CDR2 YFSETQ. With 7 bases clipped from V and 5 bases from J, the junction kept 7 bases outside the gene matches. CDR3 length: 15 residues. The CDR3 protein is CASDPGTGGTGELFF. The CDR3 bases are TGCGCCAGCGACCCAGGGACAGGGGGAACCGGGGAGCTGTTTTTT.

The rearrangement uses TRBV6-5 and TRBJ2-3; possibly TRBD2 for D (5 bases). In germline, CDR1 is MNHEY, CDR2 SVGAGI. Trimming shortened V by 0 bases and J by 3 bases, and 16 bases separated the two germline ends. The CDR3 spans 17 residues. CDR3 loop: CASSYSRGGLRTDTQYF. The CDR3 nucleotides read TGTGCCAGCAGTTACTCCCGGGGTGGTTTACGAACAGATACGCAGTATTTT.

The chain couples TRBV11-2 to TRBJ2-3, with 7 bases lining up with TRBD1. Germline V CDR1 and CDR2: SGHAT, FQNNGV. Trimming cost V 6 bases and J 4 bases; bases outside gene matches: 7. The CDR3 is made up of 14 amino acids. The CDR3 region has the DNA TGTGCCAGCAGTGACGACAGGGCCGCAGATACGCAGTATTTT. Translated: CASSDDRAADTQYF. Supplemented by reference TRBV11-2 and TRBJ2-3, the full variable domain reads EAGVAQSPRYKIIEKRQSVAFWCNPISGHATLYWYQQILGQGPKLLIQFQNNGVVDDSQLPKDRFSAERLKGVDSTLKIQPAKLEDSAVYLCASSDDRAADTQYFGPGTRLTVL.

The rearrangement uses TRBV2 and TRBJ1-2; D possibly corresponds to TRBD1 (5 bases). V lost 5 bases and J lost 5, with 9 bases in between. The CDR3 has 12 residues. CDR1 is SNHLY, CDR2 FYNNEI, per germline. The CDR3 nucleotides are TGTGCCAGCAGTTGGGACGAGTATGGCTACACCTTC. This encodes CASSWDEYGYTF. Based on the CDR3 plus reference TRBV2 and TRBJ1-2, the full variable domain is EPEVTQTPSHQVTQMGQEVILRCVPISNHLYFYWYRQILGQKVEFLVSFYNNEISEKSEIFDDQFSVERPDGSNFTLKIRSTKLEDSAMYFCASSWDEYGYTFGSGTRLTVV.

The rearrangement uses TRBV6-2 or TRBV6-3 and TRBJ2-4; D is possibly TRBD2 (6 bases). Germline CDR1 is MNHEY and CDR2 is SVGEGT. The CDR3 spans 15 residues. Trimming stripped 2 bases from V and 4 bases from J, with 12 bases between. The CDR3, as DNA: TGTGCCAGCAGTTACGGGGGGATGTCTAAAAACATTCAGTACTTC. It encodes CASSYGGMSKNIQYF.

The gene calls are TRBV29-1 and TRBJ2-6, with D uncertain. Per the germline V gene, CDR1 is SQVTM and CDR2 is ANQGSEA. This CDR3 region has 12 residues. Deletions cut 6 bases from V and 4 bases from J, with 7 bases between. The CDR3 coding sequence is TGCAGCGTGGGGTCGGGGGCCAACGTCCTGACTTTC. This encodes CSVGSGANVLTF.

The chain recombines TRBV29-1 with TRBJ1-1; 7 bases map to TRBD1. The trim removed 0 bases at V and 5 bases at J, leaving 6 bases unmatched. The germline V gene encodes CDR1 SQVTM and CDR2 ANQGSEA. The CDR3 sequence is 14 residues long. This CDR3 is CSVEEGGVGTEAFF. The CDR3 DNA is TGCAGCGTTGAAGAAGGGGGCGTTGGGACTGAAGCTTTCTTT. The complete variable domain, with remaining parts taken from reference TRBV29-1 and TRBJ1-1, reads SAVISQKPSRDICQRGTSLTIQCQVDSQVTMMFWYRQQPGQSLTLIATANQGSEATYESGFVIDKFPISRPNLTFSTLTVSNMSPEDSSIYLCSVEEGGVGTEAFFGQGTRLTVV.

The CDR3: CSVEVSPGQGVYGYTF. The CDR3 nucleotides are TGCAGCGTTGAAGTCTCTCCGGGACAGGGAGTGTATGGCTACACCTTC. J is TRBJ1-2 and V is TRBV29-1, with 9 bases identical to TRBD1. Germline trimming cut 1 base from V and 5 bases from J; bases unmatched to any gene: 11. This CDR3 has 16 residues. Germline V lookup: CDR1 SQVTM, CDR2 ANQGSEA.

The chain combines TRBV7-3 with TRBJ1-2; D remains unclear. The CDR3 has 15 residues. Trimming pared 5 bases from V and 4 bases from J, leaving 17 bases between. From germline, CDR1 is SGHTA and CDR2 FQGTGA. CDR3 residues: CASSPQQLTFYGYTF. As DNA, the CDR3 is TGTGCCAGCAGCCCCCAACAGCTGACCTTCTATGGCTACACCTTC.

This clonotype has only a few counts. The CDR3 region is CSVEDGSYEQYF. Written as DNA, the CDR3 is TGCAGCGTTGAAGACGGCTCCTACGAGCAGTACTTC. V usage is TRBV29-1 and J usage is TRBJ2-7; D ambiguous. The germline V gene has CDR1 SQVTM and CDR2 ANQGSEA. This CDR3 is built from 12 residues. Trimming shortened V by 0 bases and J by 0 bases, and 3 bases separated the two germline ends.

The chain links TRBV9 to TRBJ1-5; 10 bases are shared with TRBD1. With V trimmed by 7 bases and J by 4 bases, 8 bases remained unmatched. Germline CDR1 and CDR2: SGDLS and YYNGEE. The CDR3 extends over 15 amino acids. The CDR3, as DNA: TGTGCCAGCTCCCGACAGGGGGCCTCGAATCAGCCCCAGCATTTT. It specifies CASSRQGASNQPQHF. The variable domain in full, completed from reference TRBV9 and TRBJ1-5, reads DSGVTQTPKHLITATGQRVTLRCSPRSGDLSVYWYQQSLDQGLQFLIQYYNGEERAKGNILERFSAQQFPDLHSELNLSSLELGDSALYFCASSRQGASNQPQHFGDGTRLSIL.

The rearrangement joins TRBV3-1 to TRBJ2-5; TRBD2 aligns across 8 bases. The CDR3 has 14 residues. Germline V CDR1 and CDR2: LGHDT, YNNKEL (reference sequence). V gave up 1 base and J gave up 5 bases; unmatched junction bases: 3. CDR3 nucleotide sequence: TGTGCCAGCAGCCAAGCGGGGGGGCGTGAGACCCAGTACTTC. This gives the protein CASSQAGGRETQYF.

This rearrangement joins TRBV19 to TRBJ2-2; a weak D match, TRBD1 (6 bases). The CDR3 is 15 amino acids. V was clipped by 7 bases and J by 4 bases, with 16 bases between them. Germline values: CDR1 LNHDA, CDR2 SQIVND (reference sequence). In DNA form, the CDR3 reads TGTGCCAGTACAGGGGAGAGGGGACGCACCGGGGAGCTGTTTTTT. Translated, it gives CASTGERGRTGELFF.